This T cell receptor beta chain came from a study of read filtering for tumor transcriptome and immune sequencing. Study in general: After DNase treatment, RNA was made into whole-transcriptome libraries.

This library used about 360 ng RNA and molecular barcoded adaptors spanning alpha/delta and beta/gamma chains. MiXCR, applied by TCRdb to the reads, yields one record per CDR3 protein. The top ten hold 27% of the sample, which has approximately 40,000 distinct CDR3 sequences, roughly 13% seen once. This CDR3 contains 15 residues. Germline V lookup: CDR1 MNHEY, CDR2 SVGEGT. Unmatched junction bases numbered 7, after V lost 2 bases and J lost 7 bases. Many counts were recorded for this clonotype. Source material: a population of CD138-negative cells sorted from bone marrow. This sequence was found in a donor at least 40 years old with multiple myeloma. The chain combines TRBV6-2 or TRBV6-3 with TRBJ2-7, with TRBD1 matching 11 bases. CDR3 nucleotides: TGTGCCAGCAGTTACCCCGGGACAGGGGGAGGTGAGCAGTACTTC. This sequence encodes CASSYPGTGGGEQYF.